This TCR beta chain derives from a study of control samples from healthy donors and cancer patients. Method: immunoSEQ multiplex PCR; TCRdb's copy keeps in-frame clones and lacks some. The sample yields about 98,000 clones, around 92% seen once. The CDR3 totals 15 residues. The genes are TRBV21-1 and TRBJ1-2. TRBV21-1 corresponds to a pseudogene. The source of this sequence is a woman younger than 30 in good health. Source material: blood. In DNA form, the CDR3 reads TGTGCCAGCAGCAAAGTCCGGGGGCTTGAAGTTGGCTACACCTTC. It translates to CASSKVRGLEVGYTF.